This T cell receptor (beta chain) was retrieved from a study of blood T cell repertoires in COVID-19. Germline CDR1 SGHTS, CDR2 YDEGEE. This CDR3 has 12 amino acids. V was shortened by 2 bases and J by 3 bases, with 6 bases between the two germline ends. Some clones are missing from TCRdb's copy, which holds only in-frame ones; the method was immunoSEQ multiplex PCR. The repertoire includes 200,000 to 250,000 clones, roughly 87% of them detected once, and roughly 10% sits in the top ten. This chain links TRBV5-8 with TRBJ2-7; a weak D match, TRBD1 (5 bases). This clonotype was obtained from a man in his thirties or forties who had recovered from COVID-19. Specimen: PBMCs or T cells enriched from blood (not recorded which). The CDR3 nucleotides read TGTGCCAGCAGCTTAACAGGCTACGAGCAGTACTTC. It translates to CASSLTGYEQYF.